This T cell receptor beta chain was sequenced for a study of early T cells in non-severe SARS-CoV-2 infection. On the study more broadly: Bulk RNA isolated from unsorted whole blood underwent sequencing; chains were not paired. The study, taken as a whole, reports: Sequences matched to VDJdb favored anti-spike CD8 responses, while private and CD4 specificities were missed.

Separate cDNA molecules each had unique molecular identifiers attached to them. TCRdb processed the 5' RACE reads anew with MiXCR; each CDR3 protein has one entry. Of about 70,000 distinct CDR3 sequences in the sample, approximately 9.1% were seen once. The table lists this clonotype with many counts. Its antigen remains unknown. Germline V gene data show CDR1 as SGHKS and CDR2 as YYEKEE (reference sequence). Losses at the gene ends were 3 bases for V and 11 bases for J; bases not matched to a gene: 11. The CDR3 loop spans 14 amino acids. This TCR was sampled from an adult who was a healthcare worker with PCR-confirmed SARS-CoV-2 infection or an uninfected control (not recorded which). The J gene is TRBJ1-5, the V gene TRBV5-5; 7 positions agree with TRBD1. The sequenced sample was whole blood, obtained at baseline. This CDR3 is CASSYRDRGLSQHF. DNA for the CDR3: TGTGCCAGCAGCTACCGGGACAGAGGTTTATCCCAGCATTTT.